The clone carrying this T cell receptor beta chain came up many times. The antigen is undetermined. Template switching with 5'RACE generated the TCR cDNA and added a universal primer site and UMIs. MiXCR was run by TCRdb on the 5' RACE reads, yielding one entry per CDR3 protein. The sample gives 200,000 to 300,000 distinct CDR3 sequences, roughly 4% of which show up once; 15% to 20% is in the top ten. These data come from a study of T cells after yellow fever vaccination. CDR1 is SGHRS and CDR2 is YFSETQ in the germline V gene. The CDR3 is 16 amino acids. V lost 3 bases, J lost 4 bases, and 8 bases stayed unmatched. Overall study results and limits: Post-booster samples contained most primary-vaccination clones (around 95% CD4, around 90% CD8). A weaker secondary response peaked on day 5, the primary on day 15.

The chain carries TRBV5-1 and TRBJ2-5; TRBD1 agrees at 11 bases. The material was PBMCs, obtained 15 days after the yellow fever booster vaccination. This TCR was recovered from a man aged 18 to 29 who received the YFV17D yellow fever vaccine. CDR3 sequence (DNA): TGCGCCAGCAGCTGGGGGACAGGGGGATTGCGAGAGACCCAGTACTTC. It codes for CASSWGTGGLRETQYF.